This T cell receptor beta chain is drawn from a study of T cell responses to AZD1222 COVID-19 vaccine. Findings and limits, study-wide: The number of AZD1222 recipients seropositive at baseline was only five or six. No repertoire was sampled before or during the peak T cell response, only after it.

The CDR3 sequence is 13 residues long. CDR1 and CDR2 (germline): SGDLS, YYNGEE. V was clipped by 5 bases and J by 3 bases; unmatched bases: 2. Libraries were prepared by immunoSEQ multiplex PCR; TCRdb keeps only in-frame clonotypes and omits some of them. Among more than 250,000 clones listed, about 92% were seen once. Turning to this clone: Its specificity is unknown.

The material sequenced was peripheral blood, taken on day 0 of AZD1222 vaccination. The chain carries TRBV9 and TRBJ2-1, with 7 nucleotides matching TRBD2. This TCR derives from an adult in good health. CDR3 residues: CASSERGYNEQFF. The DNA of the CDR3 is TGTGCCAGCAGTGAGCGGGGCTACAATGAGCAGTTCTTC.